The TCR beta chain under discussion was sequenced for a study of identifying expanded T cells in peripheral blood. Profiled with immunoSEQ multiplex PCR; TCRdb holds only in-frame clones, not every one. The sample holds around 130,000 clones, less than 90% seen once. During the collection period, no donor immune events like infections were recorded. Study observations and caveats: About 1.2 clones differed between technical replicates, versus around 15 and 19 over time. Variance in clone template counts between approximately two-week samples significantly increased with total template count across all healthy donors.

As concerns this clone: The antigen remains undetermined.

What was sequenced was blood. This clonotype was obtained from a person aged 18-69 years in good health.

CDR3 sequence (DNA): TGCAGCGTTGACCGGCCGGGAATTGGGGAGACCCAGTACTTC. This sequence encodes CSVDRPGIGETQYF. The chain recombines TRBV29-1 with TRBJ2-5, with D perhaps TRBD2 (5 bases). CDR3 length: 14 residues. From germline, CDR1 is SQVTM and CDR2 ANQGSEA. Trimming cost V 3 bases and J 5 bases, with 16 bases left between them.